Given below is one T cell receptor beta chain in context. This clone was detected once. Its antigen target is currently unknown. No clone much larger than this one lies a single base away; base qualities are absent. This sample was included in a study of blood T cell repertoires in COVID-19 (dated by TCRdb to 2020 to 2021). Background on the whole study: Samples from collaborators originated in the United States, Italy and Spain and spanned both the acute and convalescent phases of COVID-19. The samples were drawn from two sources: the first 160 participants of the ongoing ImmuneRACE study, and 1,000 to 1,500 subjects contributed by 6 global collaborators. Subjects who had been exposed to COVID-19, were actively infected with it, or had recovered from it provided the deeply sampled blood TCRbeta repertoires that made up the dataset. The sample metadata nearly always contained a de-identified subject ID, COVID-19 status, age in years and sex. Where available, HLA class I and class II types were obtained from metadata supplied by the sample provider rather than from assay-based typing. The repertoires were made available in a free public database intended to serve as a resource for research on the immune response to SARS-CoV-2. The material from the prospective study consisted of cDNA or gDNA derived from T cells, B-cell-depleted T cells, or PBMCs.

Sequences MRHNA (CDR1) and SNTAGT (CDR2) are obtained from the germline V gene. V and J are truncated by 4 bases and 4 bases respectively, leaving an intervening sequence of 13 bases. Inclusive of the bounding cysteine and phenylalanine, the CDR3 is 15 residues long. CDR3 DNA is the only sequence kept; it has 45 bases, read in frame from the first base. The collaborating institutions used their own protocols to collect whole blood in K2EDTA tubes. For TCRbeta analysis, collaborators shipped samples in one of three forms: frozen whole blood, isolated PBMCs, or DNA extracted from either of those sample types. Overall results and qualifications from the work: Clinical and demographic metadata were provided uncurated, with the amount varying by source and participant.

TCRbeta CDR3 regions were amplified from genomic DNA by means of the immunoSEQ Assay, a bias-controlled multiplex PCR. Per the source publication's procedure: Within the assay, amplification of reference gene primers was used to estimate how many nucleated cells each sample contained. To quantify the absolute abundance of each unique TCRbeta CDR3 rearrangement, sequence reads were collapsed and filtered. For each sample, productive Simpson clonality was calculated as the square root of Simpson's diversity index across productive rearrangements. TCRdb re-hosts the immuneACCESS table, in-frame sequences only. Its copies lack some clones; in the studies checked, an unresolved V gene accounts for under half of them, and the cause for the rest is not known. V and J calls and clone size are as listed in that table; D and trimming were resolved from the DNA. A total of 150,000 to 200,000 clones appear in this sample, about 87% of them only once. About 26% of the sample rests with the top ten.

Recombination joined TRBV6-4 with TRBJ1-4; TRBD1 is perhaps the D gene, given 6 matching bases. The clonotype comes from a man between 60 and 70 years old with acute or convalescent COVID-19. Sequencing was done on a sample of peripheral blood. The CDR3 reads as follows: CASSADSGVNEKLFF. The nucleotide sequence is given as TGTGCCAGCAGTGCGGACAGTGGAGTTAATGAAAAACTGTTTTTT.